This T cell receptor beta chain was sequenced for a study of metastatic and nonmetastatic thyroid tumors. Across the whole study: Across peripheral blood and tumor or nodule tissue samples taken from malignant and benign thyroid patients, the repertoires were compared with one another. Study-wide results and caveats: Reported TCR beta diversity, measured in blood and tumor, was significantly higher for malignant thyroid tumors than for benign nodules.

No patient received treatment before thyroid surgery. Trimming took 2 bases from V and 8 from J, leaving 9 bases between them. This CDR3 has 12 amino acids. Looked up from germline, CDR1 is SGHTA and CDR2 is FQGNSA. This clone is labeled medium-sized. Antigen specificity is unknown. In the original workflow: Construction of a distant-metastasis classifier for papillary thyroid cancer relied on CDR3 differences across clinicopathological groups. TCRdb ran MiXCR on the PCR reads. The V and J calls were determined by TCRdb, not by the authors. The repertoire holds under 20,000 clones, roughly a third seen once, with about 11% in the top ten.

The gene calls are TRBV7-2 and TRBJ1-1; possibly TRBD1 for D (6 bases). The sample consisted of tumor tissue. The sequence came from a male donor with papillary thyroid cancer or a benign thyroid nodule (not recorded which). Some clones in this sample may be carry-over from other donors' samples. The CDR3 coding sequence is TGTGCCAGCAGCTTACAGGGGCACGAAGCTTTCTTT. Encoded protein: CASSLQGHEAFF.